This paragraph covers one T cell receptor beta chain sequence. The source of the sample is a study of blood T cell repertoires in COVID-19. In the study overall: Acute and convalescent COVID-19 specimens originated in the United States, Italy and Spain. T cells, B-cell-depleted T cells, or PBMCs provided the cDNA or gDNA that served as material.

How the authors handled the data: Cell counts per sample came from amplifying reference gene primers. Profiling relied on immunoSEQ multiplex PCR, and the TCRdb table lists in-frame clones only, not all of them. D and trimming come from the DNA, and the V and J calls and clone size come from that table. The table has under 150,000 clones, 80% to 90% seen once; the top ten hold 2% to 2.5%. The germline V gene has CDR1 SGHNT and CDR2 YYREEE (reference sequence). V lost 7 bases to trimming and J lost 3 bases, with 10 bases between them. The CDR3 has 13 residues. Specimen: peripheral blood. The source is a man aged 50 or older with active COVID-19. This chain joins TRBV5-4 and TRBJ2-2, with D perhaps TRBD2 (6 bases). CDR3 sequence (DNA): TGTGCCAGCTGGCGGGACGACACCGGGGAGCTGTTTTTT. This translates into CASWRDDTGELFF. The full variable domain, in which reference TRBV5-4 and TRBJ2-2 provide the parts outside the CDR3, is ETGVTQSPTHLIKTRGQQVTLRCSSQSGHNTVSWYQQALGQGPQFIFQYYREEENGRGNFPPRFSGLQFPNYSSELNVNALELDDSALYLCASWRDDTGELFFGEGSRLTVL.